This T cell receptor (beta chain) was profiled in a study of cytomegalovirus exposure and HLA in healthy donors. The PCR was carried out with 60 Vbeta primers and 13 Jbeta primers. The assay was immunoSEQ multiplex PCR, and TCRdb's table has in-frame clones only and misses some. The sample lists 100,000 or so clones; 70% to 80% were seen once. Germline CDR1 reads MNHNY; CDR2 reads SVGAGI (reference sequence). V shed 7 bases and J shed 7 bases, with 19 bases lying between them. The CDR3 covers 14 residues. Details on this clone: The target antigen is unknown.

General study results and limits: Using a false discovery rate of 0.05, a later analysis showed that approximately 16,000 TCR beta sequences were associated with HLA alleles.

The chain carries TRBV6-6 and TRBJ2-5; tentatively, D is TRBD2 (6 bases). The clonotype comes from a man aged 30 to 45 in good health and CMV-seronegative. The sample comprised PBMCs. The CDR3 DNA is TGTGCCAGCAACGAGGCTAGCGTGTATGGGACCCAGTACTTC. Its translation is CASNEASVYGTQYF.